Shown below are 14 T cell receptor beta chains from a single sample sequenced in a study of OX40 agonist ivuxolimab in advanced cancers. TCRdb's table, derived via immunoSEQ multiplex PCR, lists solely in-frame clones and lacks some. The data hold 95,000 to 150,000 clones, with around 91% observed a single time. Sequencing was performed on CD4+ or CD8+ T cells sorted from blood, taken in a trial of the OX40 agonist ivuxolimab. These receptors were taken from an adult with an advanced solid tumor such as melanoma, head and neck, liver or kidney cancer.

The chain recombines TRBV5-8 with TRBJ1-2, with TRBD1 as a possible D gene (5 bases). CDR3 length equals 14 residues. Germline V gene data show CDR1 as SGHTS and CDR2 as YDEGEE. V was shortened by 4 bases and J by 8 bases, with 18 bases between the two germline ends. CDR3 residues: CASSAVLRRAGYTF. CDR3 nucleotide sequence: TGTGCCAGCAGCGCCGTTCTCCGCAGGGCCGGCTACACCTTC.

The chain links TRBV28 to TRBJ2-1; 11 nucleotides align to TRBD2. The ends lost 2 bases at V and 6 bases at J; junction bases unmatched: 9. Germline V gene sequence: CDR1 MDHEN, CDR2 SYDVKM. This CDR3 has 17 residues. The CDR3 DNA sequence: TGTGCCAGCAGTTTACCAGGGGACGGACTAGCGGGCAATGAGCAGTTCTTC. Residues: CASSLPGDGLAGNEQFF. Combining the CDR3 with reference TRBV28 and TRBJ2-1 gives the whole variable domain DVKVTQSSRYLVKRTGEKVFLECVQDMDHENMFWYRQDPGLGLRLIYFSYDVKMKEKGDIPEGYSVSREKKERFSLILESASTNQTSMYLCASSLPGDGLAGNEQFFGPGTRLTVL.

The V call is TRBV10-3, the J call TRBJ1-1; no reliable D call. This CDR3 is 12 amino acids long. Trimming took off 6 bases at V and 5 bases at J, with 10 bases between the two ends. The germline CDR1 and CDR2 sequences are ENHRY and SYGVKD. The CDR3, as DNA: TGTGCCATCAGAGACATTCGGACTGAAGCTTTCTTT. It specifies CAIRDIRTEAFF.

The chain uses TRBV9 and TRBJ1-6, with 7 bases fitting TRBD1. Germline values: CDR1 SGDLS, CDR2 YYNGEE. Germline trimming cut 4 bases from V and 6 bases from J; bases unmatched to any gene: 4. This CDR3 has 14 residues. DNA of the CDR3: TGTGCCAGCAGCCCAGGGGGAGGTAATTCACCCCTCCACTTT. This translates into CASSPGGGNSPLHF.

J is TRBJ2-7 and V is TRBV5-1, with D possibly TRBD2 on 6 matching bases. Between the trimmed V and J ends, which lost 0 bases and 1 base, there was a span of 11 bases. Germline V gives CDR1 SGHRS, CDR2 YFSETQ. CDR3 size: 15 residues. The CDR3, as DNA: TGCGCCAGCAGCTTGGGCCCGGAGGGGTCCTACGAGCAGTACTTC. Its protein product is CASSLGPEGSYEQYF.

The chain couples TRBV11-2 to TRBJ2-3; D may be TRBD2 (5 bases). Trimming shortened V by 1 base and J by 5 bases, and 16 bases separated the two germline ends. This CDR3 region has 16 residues. Per the germline V gene, CDR1 is SGHAT and CDR2 is FQNNGV. CDR3 sequence: CASSLGRIHGLDTQYF. For the CDR3, the DNA is TGTGCCAGCAGCTTAGGGAGGATTCACGGGCTAGATACGCAGTATTTT.

The chain links TRBV19 to TRBJ2-5, with a possible D match to TRBD2 (7 bases). Trimming removed 1 base from V and 5 bases from J, with 17 bases in between. Germline-derived CDR1 and CDR2 are LNHDA and SQIVND (reference sequence). The CDR3 loop spans 16 amino acids. Here the CDR3 reads CASSIGVAGARETQYF. CDR3 coding DNA: TGTGCCAGTAGTATAGGGGTTGCGGGGGCCCGGGAGACCCAGTACTTC.

The genes are TRBV10-3 and TRBJ1-1, with TRBD1 as a possible D gene (6 bases). Germline CDR1 and CDR2: ENHRY and SYGVKD. V was shortened by 10 bases and J by 6 bases, with 15 bases between the two germline ends. The CDR3 loop spans 12 amino acids. The CDR3 coding sequence is TGTGCCACCACCCCGGGGGGCCCTGAAGCTTTCTTT. This codes for CATTPGGPEAFF.

The chain couples TRBV6-1 to TRBJ1-2, with no clear D. Trimming stripped 7 bases from V and 2 bases from J, with 17 bases between. This CDR3 is 15 amino acids long. Germline-derived CDR1 and CDR2 are MNHNS and SASEGT. CDR3 DNA: TGTGCCAGCATCCGAGGGCGGGGAGTAAACTATGGCTACACCTTC. Protein sequence: CASIRGRGVNYGYTF.

This clone has only a few counts. The gene calls are TRBV5-1 and TRBJ1-2; 7 bases are shared with TRBD1. V lost 0 bases and J lost 8; bases outside the gene matches: 7. Germline loops: CDR1 SGHRS, CDR2 YFSETQ. There are 14 residues in the CDR3. CDR3 bases: TGCGCCAGCAGCTTGGGCCAGGGGGTAGAAGGCTACACCTTC. Protein product: CASSLGQGVEGYTF.

This chain uses TRBV10-2 with TRBJ1-2, with TRBD1 as a possible D gene (6 bases). The V end lost 5 bases, the J end lost 2 bases, and 6 bases lay between the germline ends. The CDR3 length is 12 residues. Per germline, CDR1 WSHSY and CDR2 SAAADI. The CDR3 coding sequence is TGCGCCAGCAGTACAGGGAACTATGGCTACACCTTC. Its translation: CASSTGNYGYTF.

The V and J genes are TRBV28 and TRBJ2-1; 9 nucleotides match TRBD2. Per germline, CDR1 MDHEN and CDR2 SYDVKM. V lost 5 bases and J lost 7; bases outside the gene matches: 12. This CDR3 region has 16 residues. The CDR3 DNA follows: TGTGCCAGCAGTGACCAAGGCGGGGGGGCATGGAATGAGCAGTTCTTC. Amino acid sequence: CASSDQGGGAWNEQFF.

V is TRBV27 and J is TRBJ1-2, with 10 bases that match TRBD1. CDR1 and CDR2 (germline): MNHEY, SMNVEV (reference sequence). The CDR3 runs 16 residues. Trimming removed 1 base from V and 5 bases from J; junction bases left unmatched: 7. CDR3 amino acids: CASSLWGGQGGYGYTF. The CDR3 nucleotides are TGTGCCAGCAGTTTATGGGGCGGACAGGGGGGTTATGGCTACACCTTC.

With respect to this clone: This same CDR3 is encoded by further DNA sequences in the sample. This rearrangement joins TRBV18 to TRBJ2-7, with D hard to call. V was trimmed by 3 bases and J by 2 bases, leaving 8 bases between them. The CDR3 runs to 13 residues. Looked up from germline, CDR1 is KGHSH and CDR2 is LQKENI. The CDR3 DNA reads as TGTGCCAGCTCACCTCCTGGGGCCTACGAGCAGTACTTC. Translating it yields CASSPPGAYEQYF. The full variable domain, rest sourced from reference TRBV18 and TRBJ2-7, is NAGVMQNPRHLVRRRGQEARLRCSPMKGHSHVYWYRQLPEEGLKFMVYLQKENIIDESGMPKERFSAEFPKEGPSILRIQQVVRGDSAAYFCASSPPGAYEQYFGPGTRLTVT.